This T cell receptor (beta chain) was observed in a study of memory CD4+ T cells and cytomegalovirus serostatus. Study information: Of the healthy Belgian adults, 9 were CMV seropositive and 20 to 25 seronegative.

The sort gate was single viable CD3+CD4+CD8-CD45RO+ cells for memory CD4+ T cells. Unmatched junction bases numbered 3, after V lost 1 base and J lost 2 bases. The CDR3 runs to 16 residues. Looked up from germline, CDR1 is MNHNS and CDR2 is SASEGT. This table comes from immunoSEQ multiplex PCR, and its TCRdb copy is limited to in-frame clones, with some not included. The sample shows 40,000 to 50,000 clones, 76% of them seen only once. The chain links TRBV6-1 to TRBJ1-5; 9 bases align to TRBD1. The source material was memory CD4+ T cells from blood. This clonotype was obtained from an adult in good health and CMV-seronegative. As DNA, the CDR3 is TGTGCCAGCAGTGAAGGGACAGGGGTTGGCAATCAGCCCCAGCATTTT. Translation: CASSEGTGVGNQPQHF.